This T cell receptor (beta chain) was recorded in a study of T cells in Graves' hyperthyroidism and ophthalmopathy. Patients aged 18 to 65 had newly diagnosed hyperthyroidism of under 2 months' duration. Approximately 9.3 ml of fresh peripheral blood supplied the PBMCs. Researchers amplified the TCR beta CDR3 regions from RNA transcripts. The TCR CDR3 was amplified in a first-round RT-PCR using the HTBI primer set. Via MiXCR, TCRdb re-called the multiplex PCR reads, giving one row per CDR3 protein. The table records hundreds of thousands of distinct CDR3 sequences, 35% to 45% of them present only once. CDR3 length equals 13 residues. The V end lost 7 bases, the J end lost 4 bases, and 8 bases lay between the germline ends. CDR1 and CDR2 (germline): SNHLY, FYNNEI.

The sequenced sample consisted of blood. This sequence originates from a man aged 18 to 30 with Graves' hyperthyroidism. The rearrangement joins TRBV2 to TRBJ2-6; weak D call: TRBD2 (5 bases). CDR3: CASTGGGANVLTF. In DNA form, the CDR3 reads TGTGCCAGCACGGGCGGGGGGGCCAACGTCCTGACTTTC.